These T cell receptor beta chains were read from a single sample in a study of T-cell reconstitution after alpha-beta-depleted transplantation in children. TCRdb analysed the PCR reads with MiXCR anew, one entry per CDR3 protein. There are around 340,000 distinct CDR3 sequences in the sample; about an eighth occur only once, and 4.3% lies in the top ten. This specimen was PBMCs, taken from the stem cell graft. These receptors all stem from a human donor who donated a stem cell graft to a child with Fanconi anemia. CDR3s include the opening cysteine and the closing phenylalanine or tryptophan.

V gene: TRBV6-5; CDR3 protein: CASSYLGGVETQYF
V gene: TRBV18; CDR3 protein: CASSPRSSGATGDEQFF
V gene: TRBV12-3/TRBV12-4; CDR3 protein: CASSYRQIGNEQFF
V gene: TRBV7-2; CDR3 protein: CASSLGTNTIEQYF
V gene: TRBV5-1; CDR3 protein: CASSERPPTNTQYF
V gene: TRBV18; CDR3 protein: CASSGVGTGHNYGYTF
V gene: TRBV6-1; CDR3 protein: CASSGLQGKNTEAFF
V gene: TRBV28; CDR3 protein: CASTPMAEVAGGVDTQYF
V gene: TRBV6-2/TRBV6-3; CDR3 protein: CASSYYGSYEQYF
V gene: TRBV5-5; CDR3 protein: CASSPASGQQRTDTQYF
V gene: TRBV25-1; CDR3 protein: CASSRQANTGELFF
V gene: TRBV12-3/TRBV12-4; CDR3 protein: CASDNGTEAFF
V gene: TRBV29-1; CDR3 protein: CSVIPWKQETQYF
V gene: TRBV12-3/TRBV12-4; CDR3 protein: CASSPREGNGYTF
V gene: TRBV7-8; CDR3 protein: CASSLVDNPYGYTF
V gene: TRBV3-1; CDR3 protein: CASNQDYSSTEAFF
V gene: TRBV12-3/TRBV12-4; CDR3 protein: CASILTGGLGGYTF
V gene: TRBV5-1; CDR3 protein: CASSPWGLNTEAFF
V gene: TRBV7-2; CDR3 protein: CASSLGVLADTQYF
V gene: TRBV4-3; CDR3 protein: CASSQDLTVNTEAFF
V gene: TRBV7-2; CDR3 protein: CASSLGPLQGERVYGYTF
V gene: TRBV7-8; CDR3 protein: CASSLAGSVYEQYF
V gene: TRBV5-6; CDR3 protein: CASSWADEQFF
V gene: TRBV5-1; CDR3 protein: CASSPTGVSSGNTIYF
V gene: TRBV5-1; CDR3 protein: CASSFDPRIDTEAFF
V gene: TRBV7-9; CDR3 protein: CASSLDGVGYTF
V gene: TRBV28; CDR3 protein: CASSLPGRTYNEQFF
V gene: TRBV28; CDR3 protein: CASSAVMAGNYGYTF
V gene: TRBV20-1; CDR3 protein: CSPGGREPGGGYTF
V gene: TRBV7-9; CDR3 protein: CASSLGGAGMSGNTIYF
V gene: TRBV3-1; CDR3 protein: CASSLGLGGDTQYF
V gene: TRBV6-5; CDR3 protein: CASSYSDGNQPQHF
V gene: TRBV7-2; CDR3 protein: CASSNLAGGLETQYF
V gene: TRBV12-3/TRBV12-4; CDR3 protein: CASSLTWQANEQFF
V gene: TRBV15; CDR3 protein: CATGTEMENEQFF
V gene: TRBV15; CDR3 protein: CATSREAVKETQYF
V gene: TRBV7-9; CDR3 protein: CASSLGGGGQEPQHF
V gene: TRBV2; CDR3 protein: CASSSTYYEQYF
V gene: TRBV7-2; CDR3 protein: CASSFSGQGVGNEQFF
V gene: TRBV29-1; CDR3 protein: CSADSGGTGELFF
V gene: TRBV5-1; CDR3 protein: CASRKDADNGYTF
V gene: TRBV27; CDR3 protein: CASSLFGVRSNGYTF
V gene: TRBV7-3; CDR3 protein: CASSLGPQETQYF